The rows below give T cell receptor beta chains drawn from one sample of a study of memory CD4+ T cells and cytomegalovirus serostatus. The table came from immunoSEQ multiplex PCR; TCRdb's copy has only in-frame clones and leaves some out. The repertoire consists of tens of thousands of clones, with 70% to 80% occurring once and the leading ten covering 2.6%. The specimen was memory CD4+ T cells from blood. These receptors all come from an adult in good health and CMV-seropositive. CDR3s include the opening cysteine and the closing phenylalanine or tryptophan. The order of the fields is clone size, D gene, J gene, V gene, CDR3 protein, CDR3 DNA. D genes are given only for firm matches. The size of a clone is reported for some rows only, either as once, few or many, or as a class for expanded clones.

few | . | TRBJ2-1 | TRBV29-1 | CSVSLTLNEQFF | TGCAGCGTTTCGTTGACTCTCAATGAGCAGTTCTTC
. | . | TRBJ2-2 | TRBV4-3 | CASSHTIDTGELFF | TGCGCCAGCAGCCACACGATTGACACCGGGGAGCTGTTTTTT
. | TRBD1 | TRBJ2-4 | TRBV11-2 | CASSLTGGKNIQYF | TGTGCCAGCAGCTTAACAGGGGGCAAAAACATTCAGTACTTC
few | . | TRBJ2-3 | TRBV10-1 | CASSLRVPYTDTQYF | TGCGCCAGCAGTCTCAGGGTGCCGTACACAGATACGCAGTATTTT
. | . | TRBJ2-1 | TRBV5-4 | CASRPGRGTSDNEQFF | TGTGCCAGCAGACCGGGACGGGGGACATCGGACAATGAGCAGTTCTTC
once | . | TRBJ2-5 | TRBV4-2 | CASSQEPAGARQTQYF | TGTGCCAGCAGCCAAGAACCCGCTGGGGCCAGGCAGACCCAGTACTTC
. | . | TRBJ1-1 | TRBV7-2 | CASSLVPASDTEAFF | TGTGCCAGCAGCTTAGTGCCGGCCTCGGACACTGAAGCTTTCTTT
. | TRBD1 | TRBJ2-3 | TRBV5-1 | CASNRQGERDTQYF | TGCGCCAGCAACAGACAGGGAGAAAGAGATACGCAGTATTTT
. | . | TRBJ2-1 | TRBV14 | CASSQDQFPTTTYNEQFF | TGTGCCAGCAGCCAAGATCAGTTCCCTACGACCACCTACAATGAGCAGTTCTTC
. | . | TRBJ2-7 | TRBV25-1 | CASSVTGTYEQYF | TGTGCCAGCAGTGTGACTGGTACCTACGAGCAGTACTTC
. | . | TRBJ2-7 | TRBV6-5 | CASSPGGRGVYEQYF | TGTGCCAGCAGCCCCGGCGGTAGAGGAGTCTACGAGCAGTACTTC
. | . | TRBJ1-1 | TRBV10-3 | CAITGSLNTEAFF | TGTGCCATCACCGGCAGCCTGAACACTGAAGCTTTCTTT
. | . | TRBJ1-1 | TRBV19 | CASIGVGAWNTEAFF | TGTGCCAGTATCGGCGTAGGCGCGTGGAACACTGAAGCTTTCTTT
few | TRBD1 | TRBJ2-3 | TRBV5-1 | CASSLTGQGGATDTQYF | TGCGCCAGCAGCTTGACCGGACAGGGTGGTGCAACAGATACGCAGTATTTT
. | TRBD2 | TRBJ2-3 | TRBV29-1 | CSVGGATSGSTDTQYF | TGCAGCGTAGGCGGGGCGACTAGCGGGAGCACAGATACGCAGTATTTT
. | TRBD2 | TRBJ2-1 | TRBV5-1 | CASSLLGLASNEQFF | TGCGCCAGCAGCTTGTTGGGACTAGCCAGTAATGAGCAGTTCTTC
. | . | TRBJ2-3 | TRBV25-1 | CASVGFVSTDTQYF | TGTGCCAGCGTTGGTTTCGTCAGCACAGATACGCAGTATTTT
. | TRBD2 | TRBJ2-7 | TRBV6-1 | CASKLAGLRAYEQYF | TGTGCCAGCAAACTAGCGGGCTTGAGGGCCTACGAGCAGTACTTC
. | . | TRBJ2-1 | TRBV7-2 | CASSLASGIYNEQFF | TGTGCCAGCAGCTTAGCTAGCGGAATCTACAATGAGCAGTTCTTC
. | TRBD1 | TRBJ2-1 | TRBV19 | CASSLQGATNEQFF | TGTGCCAGTAGCTTACAGGGGGCGACAAATGAGCAGTTCTTC
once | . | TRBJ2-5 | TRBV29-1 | CSVFLWDAETQYF | TGCAGCGTTTTCTTATGGGACGCAGAGACCCAGTACTTC
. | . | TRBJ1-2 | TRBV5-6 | CASSLGPGAGHGYTF | TGTGCCAGCAGCTTGGGGCCCGGCGCGGGTCATGGCTACACCTTC
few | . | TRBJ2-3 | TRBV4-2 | CASTQGVAGTDTQYF | TGTGCCAGCACCCAGGGGGTAGCGGGCACAGATACGCAGTATTTT
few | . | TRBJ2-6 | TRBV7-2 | CASSRVVGANVLTF | TGTGCCAGCAGCAGGGTTGTCGGGGCCAACGTCCTGACTTTC
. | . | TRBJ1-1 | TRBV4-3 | CASSQVVMGPFTPEAFF | TGCGCCAGCAGCCAAGTTGTGATGGGGCCTTTCACGCCTGAAGCTTTCTTT
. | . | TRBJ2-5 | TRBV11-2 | CASSAGTQELRTQYF | TGTGCCAGCAGCGCAGGAACACAGGAGCTTCGGACCCAGTACTTC
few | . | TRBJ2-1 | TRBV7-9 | CASSPDMGGPGFF | TGTGCCAGCAGTCCCGACATGGGCGGACCGGGGTTCTTC
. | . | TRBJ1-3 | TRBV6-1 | CASRDPGDTIYF | TGTGCCAGCCGGGACCCCGGGGACACCATATATTTT
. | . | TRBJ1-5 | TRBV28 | CASSTGEWSNQPQHF | TGTGCCAGCAGCACGGGGGAATGGAGCAATCAGCCCCAGCATTTT
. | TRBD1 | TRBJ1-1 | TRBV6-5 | CASSYSPGQMNTEAFF | TGTGCCAGCAGTTACTCGCCGGGACAGATGAACACTGAAGCTTTCTTT
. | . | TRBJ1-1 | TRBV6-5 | CASSYDPVLQAFF | TGTGCCAGCAGTTACGACCCAGTATTACAAGCTTTCTTT
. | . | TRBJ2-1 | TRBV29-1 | CSVELTGTPSNEQFF | TGCAGCGTTGAATTGACCGGGACCCCTAGTAATGAGCAGTTCTTC
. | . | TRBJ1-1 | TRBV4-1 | CAIRGRAEAFF | TGCGCCATCCGAGGTCGGGCTGAAGCTTTCTTT
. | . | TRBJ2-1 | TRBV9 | CASSDDSSRQFF | TGTGCCAGCAGCGATGATAGTTCAAGGCAGTTCTTC
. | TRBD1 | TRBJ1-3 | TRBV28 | CASSHRGLETSGNTIYF | TGTGCCAGCAGTCACAGGGGGTTAGAGACCTCTGGAAACACCATATATTTT
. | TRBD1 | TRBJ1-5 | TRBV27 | CASSLSWDRDQPQHF | TGTGCCAGCAGTTTATCGTGGGACAGGGATCAGCCCCAGCATTTT
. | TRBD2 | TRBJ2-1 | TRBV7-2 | CASSLKAGGGNEQFF | TGTGCCAGCAGCTTAAAAGCGGGAGGTGGGAATGAGCAGTTCTTC